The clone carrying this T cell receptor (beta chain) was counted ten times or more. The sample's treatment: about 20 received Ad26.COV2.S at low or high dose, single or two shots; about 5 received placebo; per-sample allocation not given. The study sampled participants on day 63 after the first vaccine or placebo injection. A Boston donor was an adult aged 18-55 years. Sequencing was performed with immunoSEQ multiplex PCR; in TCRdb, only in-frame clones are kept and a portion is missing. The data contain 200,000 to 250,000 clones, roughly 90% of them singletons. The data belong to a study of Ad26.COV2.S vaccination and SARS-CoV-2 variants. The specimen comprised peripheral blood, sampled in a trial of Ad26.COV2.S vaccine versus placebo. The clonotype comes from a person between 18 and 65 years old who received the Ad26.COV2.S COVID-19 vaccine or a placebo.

CDR3 region: CASSTPSGGFVYEQYF. The CDR3 nucleotides read TGTGCCAGCAGCACCCCTAGCGGGGGGTTCGTTTACGAGCAGTACTTC. The gene calls are TRBV28 and TRBJ2-7; 11 bases align to TRBD2. The germline V gene has CDR1 MDHEN and CDR2 SYDVKM. The J segment lost 4 bases and the V segment lost 6 bases, leaving 11 bases of the junction unmatched. The CDR3 spans 16 residues.